Below are 3 T cell receptor beta chains sequenced from a single sample in a study of blood T cell repertoires in COVID-19. Sequencing was performed with immunoSEQ multiplex PCR; in TCRdb, only in-frame clones are kept and a portion is missing. Of 150,000 to 200,000 clones in the sample, about 82% were seen once. The sequenced material came from peripheral blood. These receptors were collected from a man between 60 and 75 years old with COVID-19, enrolled during active disease.

This clone was counted at least ten times. The chain combines TRBV4-2 with TRBJ2-7; 9 nucleotides align to TRBD2. The CDR3 length is 16 residues. The germline gives CDR1 LGHNA, CDR2 YNFKEQ. V dropped 4 bases and J dropped 5; count of bases not matched to a gene: 12. This CDR3 reads CASSRRGSGSSNEQYF. Here the CDR3 DNA reads TGTGCCAGCAGCCGGCGGGGTAGCGGGAGTAGCAACGAGCAGTACTTC.

The chain joins TRBV28 to TRBJ1-4, with TRBD1 matching over 7 bases. J gave up 0 bases and V 5 bases, and 3 bases lay outside the gene matches. The CDR3 has 15 residues. CDR1 is MDHEN and CDR2 is SYDVKM in the germline V gene. The CDR3 region is CASSGGTATNEKLFF. The DNA of the CDR3 is TGTGCCAGCAGTGGAGGGACAGCAACTAATGAAAAACTGTTTTTT.

The chain is built from TRBV7-9 and TRBJ1-5; 8 positions match TRBD1. V was clipped by 5 bases and J by 8 bases; unmatched bases: 11. The CDR3 runs 15 residues. Germline loops: CDR1 SEHNR, CDR2 FQNEAQ (reference sequence). CDR3 bases: TGTGCCAGCAGCCTCTATACGGACAGGGAAGAGCCCCAGCATTTT. Amino acids: CASSLYTDREEPQHF.